This T cell receptor beta chain was observed in a study of shared clonotypes between healthy human individuals. Regarding this clone: As yet, its antigen is unknown.

The assay was carried out at the deep level. Libraries were prepared by immunoSEQ multiplex PCR; TCRdb keeps only in-frame clonotypes and omits some of them. The sample contains some 500,000 clones, roughly 95% of which appear only once. Study outcomes and limitations: The study generally estimated greater richness for naive than memory subsets. Blood was the sole source, and tissue repertoires probably differ.

CDR3 size: 13 residues. Trimming took off 9 bases at V and 5 bases at J, with 17 bases between the two ends. Germline CDR1 is MDHEN and CDR2 is SYDVKM. This chain connects TRBV28 to TRBJ2-7; D unclear. Sequenced material: naive CD4+ T cells sorted from blood. Regarding subset: CD45RA+ positively selected. The receptor was isolated from a woman aged 25 to 39 in good health. CDR3 protein: CASTTLVVDEQYF. Written as DNA, the CDR3 is TGTGCCAGTACGACCTTGGTCGTGGACGAGCAGTACTTC.